Listed here is a single T cell receptor (beta chain). Clones were read by immunoSEQ multiplex PCR, and TCRdb kept only the in-frame ones, dropping some. The sample holds about 410,000 clones, roughly 90% seen once. Seattle researchers signed up patients amid active infection and tracked them longitudinally. The CDR3 contains 14 residues. Trimming cost V 0 bases and J 3 bases, with 7 bases left between them. Germline CDR1 LGHNA, CDR2 YSLEER. The data derive from a study of blood T cell repertoires in COVID-19. Study in general: Acute and convalescent COVID-19 specimens originated in the United States, Italy and Spain. T cells, B-cell-depleted T cells, or PBMCs provided the cDNA or gDNA that served as material.

The sequence was obtained from a woman aged 40 to 49 with COVID-19, enrolled during active disease. The sequencing sample was made of peripheral blood. The chain carries TRBV4-3 and TRBJ2-3; D is possibly TRBD2 (6 bases). The CDR3 DNA sequence: TGCGCCAGCAGCCAAGAGGGGAGGACAGATACGCAGTATTTT. Translated, it gives CASSQEGRTDTQYF.